In this sample, the clone carrying this T cell receptor (beta chain) turned up a few times. Its target is not known. A UMI-containing oligonucleotide was joined by 3' ligation to the TCR cDNA template. Whole blood, 2 to 2.5 ml, came from adult healthy volunteers. Input was roughly 1 to 1000 ng of DNase-treated total RNA without cell sorting. The data were obtained in a study of naive and memory T cell subsets. Study findings and constraints: The RNA method is potentially sensitive to activation and differentiation changes.

Four PCR rounds used nested alpha and beta constant region primers plus the SP2 primer. For blood and skin samples, reverse transcription used TCR alpha and beta constant primers. TCRdb re-called the 5' RACE reads with MiXCR, one entry per CDR3 protein. Among over 45,000 distinct CDR3 sequences listed, 6% to 8% were seen once. This TCR was sampled from a female donor in good health.

In nucleotides, the CDR3 is TGCAGTGCTCCGAGTAAGGGGCTTCCTAGCGGGGGTTACAATGAGCAGTTCTTC. This gives the protein CSAPSKGLPSGGYNEQFF. V usage is TRBV20-1 and J usage is TRBJ2-1; TRBD2 matches 10 bases. This CDR3 is built from 18 residues. Unmatched junction bases numbered 17, after V lost 5 bases and J lost 4 bases. The V gene's germline CDR1 is DFQATT and CDR2 SNEGSKA (reference sequence).